This T cell receptor beta chain appears in the sequencing data of a study of cytomegalovirus exposure and HLA in healthy donors. It was with 60 Vbeta and 13 Jbeta primers that the PCR ran. TCRdb's table, derived via immunoSEQ multiplex PCR, lists solely in-frame clones and lacks some. The sample has more than 55,000 clones. This TCR came from a woman between 40 and 55 years old in good health and CMV-seropositive. The sample was PBMCs.

CDR3 coding DNA: TGTGCCAGCAGCGTCAACAATGAGCAGTTCTTC. Its translation is CASSVNNEQFF. The genes are TRBV9 and TRBJ2-1; D gene ambiguous. The CDR3 runs 11 residues. In germline, CDR1 is SGDLS, CDR2 YYNGEE. With 2 bases removed from V and 5 bases from J, the gap between germline ends came to 2 bases.